Presented here are 19 T cell receptor beta chains from one specimen sequenced in a study of cytomegalovirus exposure and HLA in healthy donors. The PCR made use of 60 Vbeta and 13 Jbeta primers. The table came from immunoSEQ multiplex PCR; TCRdb's copy has only in-frame clones and leaves some out. The sample includes 50,000 to 70,000 clones, around 79% of them seen just once. The sequenced sample consisted of PBMCs. The source is a female donor in good health and CMV-seronegative.

The V call is TRBV5-6, the J call TRBJ1-2; TRBD1 is a possible D gene (6 bases). The CDR3 contains 15 residues. Between the trimmed V and J ends, which lost 2 bases and 4 bases, there was a span of 15 bases. The germline V gene encodes CDR1 SGHDT and CDR2 YYEEEE. CDR3 sequence: CASSFTQGIGYGYTF. The CDR3 DNA reads as TGTGCCAGCAGCTTCACTCAGGGGATCGGCTATGGCTACACCTTC.

The rearrangement joins TRBV5-1 to TRBJ2-3, with D possibly being TRBD2 (5 bases). The CDR3 contains 13 residues. V was shortened by 7 bases and J by 0 bases, with 9 bases between the two germline ends. Germline assignment: CDR1 SGHRS and CDR2 YFSETQ. The chain's CDR3 is CASRSGSTDTQYF. In DNA form, the CDR3 reads TGCGCCAGCCGGTCGGGGAGCACAGATACGCAGTATTTT.

This chain joins TRBV28 and TRBJ1-4; 9 bases map to TRBD1. V lost 8 bases and J lost 5; bases outside the gene matches: 12. This CDR3 has 16 residues. The germline gives CDR1 MDHEN, CDR2 SYDVKM. In nucleotides, the CDR3 is TGTGCCAGCTCCTCCTGGGACAGGGAATTGAATGAAAAACTGTTTTTT. Its translation is CASSSWDRELNEKLFF.

The CDR3, as DNA: TGTGCCAGCAGTTACGGGACAGGGACCTACGAGCAGTACTTC. Translating it yields CASSYGTGTYEQYF. This chain links TRBV6-5 with TRBJ2-7, with 9 bases identical to TRBD1. The CDR3 extends over 14 amino acids. Germline V gene lookup returns CDR1 MNHEY and CDR2 SVGAGI. J gave up 2 bases and V 2 bases, and 1 base lay outside the gene matches.

The chain combines TRBV11-2 with TRBJ1-2; 7 nucleotides agree with TRBD1. The germline gives CDR1 SGHAT, CDR2 FQNNGV. This CDR3 spans 14 amino acids. J lost 7 bases, V lost 0 bases, and 5 bases had no gene match. The CDR3 DNA sequence: TGTGCCAGCAGCTTAGACGACAGGGTCTCTGGCTACACCTTC. Translated, it gives CASSLDDRVSGYTF.

J is TRBJ2-3 and V is TRBV6-5, with D perhaps matching TRBD1 (6 bases). Trimming removed 5 bases from V and 8 bases from J, with 14 bases in between. This CDR3 contains 13 residues. Germline V gene data show CDR1 as MNHEY and CDR2 as SVGAGI. This CDR3 reads CASSPGDTLTQYF. The CDR3 nucleotides read TGTGCCAGCAGTCCAGGGGACACCCTTACGCAGTATTTT.

The CDR3 is CASSERLSEQYF. In DNA, the CDR3 is TGTGCCAGCAGTGAGCGTCTATCCGAGCAGTACTTC. The chain has TRBV6-5 and TRBJ2-7; D ambiguous. The V and J ends lost 5 bases and 6 bases respectively, with 11 bases between them. The CDR3 length is 12 residues. Germline-derived CDR1 and CDR2 are MNHEY and SVGAGI.

This rearrangement joins TRBV4-2 to TRBJ2-2, with D tentatively TRBD2 (5 bases). CDR1 LGHNA and CDR2 YNFKEQ come from the germline V gene. The CDR3 has 14 amino acids. Trimming took 4 bases from V and 3 from J, leaving 9 bases between them. As DNA, the CDR3 is TGTGCCAGCAGCCGCCGGGGAGACACCGGGGAGCTGTTTTTT. Amino acid sequence: CASSRRGDTGELFF.

CDR3 region: CATSRVISGANVLTF. In DNA form, the CDR3 reads TGTGCCACCAGCAGAGTAATATCTGGGGCCAACGTCCTGACTTTC. The chain uses TRBV15 and TRBJ2-6; D call uncertain. Trimming removed 1 base from V and 1 base from J, with 5 bases in between. Germline V gene lookup returns CDR1 LNHNV and CDR2 YYDKDF (reference sequence). The CDR3 contains 15 residues.

The genes are TRBV2 and TRBJ2-3; TRBD1 matches 7 bases. The CDR3 spans 14 residues. J gave up 4 bases and V 6 bases, and 7 bases lay outside the gene matches. Germline V lookup: CDR1 SNHLY, CDR2 FYNNEI. Here the CDR3 DNA reads TGTGCCAGCAGGACCCCGACAGGGTCAGATACGCAGTATTTT. Its translation: CASRTPTGSDTQYF.

This clone appeared a few times. V usage is TRBV2 and J usage is TRBJ2-7; maybe TRBD1 (8 bases). Deletions cut 8 bases from V and 3 bases from J, with 17 bases between. Germline V lookup: CDR1 SNHLY, CDR2 FYNNEI. The CDR3 loop spans 14 amino acids. The CDR3 DNA is TGTGCCAGCGGGAGGGGACAGGCCTTCTACGAGCAGTACTTC. The encoded protein is CASGRGQAFYEQYF.

The rearrangement uses TRBV6-1 and TRBJ2-1; 8 nucleotides match TRBD1. With V trimmed by 5 bases and J by 15 bases, 6 bases remained unmatched. Germline assignment: CDR1 MNHNS and CDR2 SASEGT. The CDR3 loop spans 11 amino acids. This CDR3 is CASSSRQGMFF. Written as DNA, the CDR3 is TGTGCCAGCAGTTCCCGACAGGGGATGTTCTTC.

The V gene is TRBV18, the J gene TRBJ2-5, with a tentative D call TRBD1 (6 bases). V lost 6 bases and J 5 bases, leaving 16 bases between the germline ends. CDR1 is KGHSH and CDR2 is LQKENI in the germline V gene. The CDR3 has 14 amino acids. CDR3 region: CASSPNRVGETQYF. As DNA, the CDR3 is TGTGCCAGCTCTCCGAACAGGGTTGGGGAGACCCAGTACTTC.

The rearrangement uses TRBV18 and TRBJ1-5, with 9 bases aligning to TRBD1. CDR3 size: 14 residues. CDR1 is KGHSH, CDR2 LQKENI, per germline. J lost 4 bases, V lost 5 bases, and 3 bases had no gene match. CDR3 region: CASSVGTGNQPQHF. CDR3 nucleotides: TGTGCCAGCTCAGTGGGGACAGGGAATCAGCCCCAGCATTTT.

The J gene is TRBJ1-1, the V gene TRBV29-1; D not resolved. Trimming removed 6 bases at V and 1 base at J, with 6 bases between. This CDR3 spans 11 amino acids. CDR1 is SQVTM, CDR2 ANQGSEA, per germline. Here the CDR3 reads CSVRRNTEAFF. DNA of the CDR3: TGCAGCGTAAGGAGGAACACTGAAGCTTTCTTT.

A word on this clone: One end of the junction does not line up with germline, which may come from a read error. In DNA form, the CDR3 reads TGCAGCGCGGGACAGTCTGAAAACACCATATATTTT. Encoded protein: CSAGQSENTIYF. V usage is TRBV29-1 and J usage is TRBJ2-2; 7 positions match TRBD1. The end of the DNA fits TRBJ1-3 better, so the J call may be wrong. The CDR3 is 12 residues long. CDR1 is SQVTM, CDR2 ANQGSEA, per germline.

The gene calls are TRBV7-9 and TRBJ2-1; D is ambiguous. The germline V and J ends were trimmed by 5 bases and 7 bases, with 15 bases remaining between them. The CDR3 covers 14 residues. Germline lookup yields CDR1 SEHNR and CDR2 FQNEAQ (reference sequence). The CDR3 here is CASSQDVRVNEQFF. The CDR3 region has the DNA TGTGCCAGCAGCCAAGATGTTCGGGTTAATGAGCAGTTCTTC. Full variable domain (rest looked up from reference TRBV7-9 and TRBJ2-1): DTGVSQNPRHKITKRGQNVTFRCDPISEHNRLYWYRQTLGQGPEFLTYFQNEAQLEKSRLLSDRFSAERPKGSFSTLEIQRTEQGDSAMYLCASSQDVRVNEQFFGPGTRLTVL.

This chain connects TRBV7-6 to TRBJ2-2, with 11 nucleotides matching TRBD2. V was pared by 4 bases and J by 0 bases, with 7 bases of the junction left unmatched. The CDR3 sequence is 18 residues long. Germline V CDR1 and CDR2: SGHVS, FNYEAQ. CDR3 region: CASSWPLAGAPNTGELFF. For the CDR3, the DNA is TGTGCCAGCAGCTGGCCACTAGCGGGAGCCCCGAACACCGGGGAGCTGTTTTTT. Based on the CDR3 plus reference TRBV7-6 and TRBJ2-2, the full variable domain is GAGVSQSPRYKVTKRGQDVALRCDPISGHVSLYWYRQALGQGPEFLTYFNYEAQQDKSGLPNDRFSAERPEGSISTLTIQRTEQRDSAMYRCASSWPLAGAPNTGELFFGEGSRLTVL.

This clone showed up just once. The chain recombines TRBV19 with TRBJ2-7; 8 nucleotides line up with TRBD2. Trimming took 3 bases from V and 5 from J; bases not matched to a gene: 9. The CDR3 runs to 15 residues. CDR1 is LNHDA, CDR2 SQIVND, per germline (reference sequence). Here the CDR3 reads CASSIGPSGYDEQYF. The CDR3 DNA is TGTGCCAGTAGTATTGGCCCTAGCGGGTACGACGAGCAGTACTTC.